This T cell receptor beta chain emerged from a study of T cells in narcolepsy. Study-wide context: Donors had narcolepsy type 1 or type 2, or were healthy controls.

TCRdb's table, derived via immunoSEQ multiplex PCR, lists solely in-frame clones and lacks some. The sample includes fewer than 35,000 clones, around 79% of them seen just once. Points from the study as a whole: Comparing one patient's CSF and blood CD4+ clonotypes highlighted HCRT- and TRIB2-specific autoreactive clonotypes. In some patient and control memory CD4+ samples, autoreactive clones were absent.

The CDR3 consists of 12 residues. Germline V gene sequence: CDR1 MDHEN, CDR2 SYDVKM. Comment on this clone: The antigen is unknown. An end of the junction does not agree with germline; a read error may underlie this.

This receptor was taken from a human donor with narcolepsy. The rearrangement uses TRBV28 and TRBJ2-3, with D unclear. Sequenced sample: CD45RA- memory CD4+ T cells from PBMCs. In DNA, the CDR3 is TGTGCCAGTAGTTCCGACACAGATACGCAGTATTTT. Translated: CASSSDTDTQYF.